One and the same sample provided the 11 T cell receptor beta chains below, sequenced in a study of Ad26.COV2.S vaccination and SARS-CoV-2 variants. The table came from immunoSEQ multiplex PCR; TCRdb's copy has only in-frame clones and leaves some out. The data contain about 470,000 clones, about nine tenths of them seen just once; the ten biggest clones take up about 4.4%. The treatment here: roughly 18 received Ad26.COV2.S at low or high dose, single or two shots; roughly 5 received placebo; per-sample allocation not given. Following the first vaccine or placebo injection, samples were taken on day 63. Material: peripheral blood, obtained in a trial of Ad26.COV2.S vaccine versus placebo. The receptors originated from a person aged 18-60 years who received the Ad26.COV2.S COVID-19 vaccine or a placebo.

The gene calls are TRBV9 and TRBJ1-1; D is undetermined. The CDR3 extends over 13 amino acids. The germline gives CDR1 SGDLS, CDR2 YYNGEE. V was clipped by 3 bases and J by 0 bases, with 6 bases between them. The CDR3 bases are TGTGCCAGCAGCGACCGATTGAACACTGAAGCTTTCTTT. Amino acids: CASSDRLNTEAFF.

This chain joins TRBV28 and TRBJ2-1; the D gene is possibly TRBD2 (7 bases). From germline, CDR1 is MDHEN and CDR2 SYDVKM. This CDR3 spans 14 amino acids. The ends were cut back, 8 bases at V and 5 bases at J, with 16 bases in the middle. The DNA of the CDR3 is TGTGCCAGCCGAGGGGGAGGGTCCCACAATGAGCAGTTCTTC. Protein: CASRGGGSHNEQFF.

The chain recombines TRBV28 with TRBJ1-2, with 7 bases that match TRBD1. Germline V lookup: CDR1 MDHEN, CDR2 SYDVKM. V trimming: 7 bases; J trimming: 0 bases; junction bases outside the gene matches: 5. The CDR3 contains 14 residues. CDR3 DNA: TGTGCCAGCAACGGACAGGAAACTAACTATGGCTACACCTTC. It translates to CASNGQETNYGYTF.

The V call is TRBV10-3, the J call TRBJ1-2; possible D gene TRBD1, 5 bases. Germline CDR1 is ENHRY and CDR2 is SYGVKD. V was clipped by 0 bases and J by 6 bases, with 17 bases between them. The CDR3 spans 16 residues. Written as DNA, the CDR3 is TGTGCCATCAGTGAGTCCTGGACACAAACCAGGGATGGCTACACCTTC. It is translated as CAISESWTQTRDGYTF.

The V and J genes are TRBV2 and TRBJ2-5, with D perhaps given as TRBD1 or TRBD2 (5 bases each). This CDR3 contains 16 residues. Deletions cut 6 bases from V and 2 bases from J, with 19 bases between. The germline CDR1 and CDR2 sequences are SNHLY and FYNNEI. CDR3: CASSGPGGEAQETQYF. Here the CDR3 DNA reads TGTGCCAGCAGCGGACCTGGGGGTGAGGCACAAGAGACCCAGTACTTC.

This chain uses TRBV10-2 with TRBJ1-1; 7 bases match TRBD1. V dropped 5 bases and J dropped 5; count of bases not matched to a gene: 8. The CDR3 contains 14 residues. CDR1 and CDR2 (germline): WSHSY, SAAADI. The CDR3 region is CASSLNRQGTEAFF. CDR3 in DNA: TGCGCCAGCAGTCTCAATAGACAGGGAACTGAAGCTTTCTTT.

This CDR3 is CASSPSGTGEPLGGF. CDR3 sequence (DNA): TGTGCCAGCAGCCCTTCAGGGACAGGGGAGCCTTTAGGAGGATTC. The chain links TRBV21-1 to TRBJ2-7; the DNA was not used to check the table's D call, TRBD1. TRBV21-1 is labeled a pseudogene. The CDR3 runs to 15 residues.

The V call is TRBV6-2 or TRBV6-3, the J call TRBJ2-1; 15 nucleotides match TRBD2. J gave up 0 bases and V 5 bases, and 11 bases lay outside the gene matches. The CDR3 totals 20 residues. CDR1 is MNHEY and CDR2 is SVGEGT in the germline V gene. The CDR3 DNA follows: TGTGCCAGCAGTAAATATGGGACTAGCGGGAGGACGAGCTCCTACAATGAGCAGTTCTTC. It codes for CASSKYGTSGRTSSYNEQFF.

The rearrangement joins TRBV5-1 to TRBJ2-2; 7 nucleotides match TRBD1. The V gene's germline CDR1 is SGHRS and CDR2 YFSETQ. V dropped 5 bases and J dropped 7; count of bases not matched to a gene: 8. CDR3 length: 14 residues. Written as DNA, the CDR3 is TGCGCCAGCAGACTTGACAGGGTGGTCGGGGAGCTGTTTTTT. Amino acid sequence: CASRLDRVVGELFF. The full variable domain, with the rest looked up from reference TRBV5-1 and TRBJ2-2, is KAGVTQTPRYLIKTRGQQVTLSCSPISGHRSVSWYQQTPGQGLQFLFEYFSETQRNKGNFPGRFSGRQFSNSRSEMNVSTLELGDSALYLCASRLDRVVGELFFGEGSRLTVL.

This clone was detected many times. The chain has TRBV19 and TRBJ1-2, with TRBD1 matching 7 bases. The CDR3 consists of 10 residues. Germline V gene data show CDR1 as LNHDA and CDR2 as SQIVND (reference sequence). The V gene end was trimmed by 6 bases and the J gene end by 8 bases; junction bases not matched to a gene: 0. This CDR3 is CASRGQGYTF. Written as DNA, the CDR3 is TGTGCCAGTAGGGGACAGGGCTACACCTTC.

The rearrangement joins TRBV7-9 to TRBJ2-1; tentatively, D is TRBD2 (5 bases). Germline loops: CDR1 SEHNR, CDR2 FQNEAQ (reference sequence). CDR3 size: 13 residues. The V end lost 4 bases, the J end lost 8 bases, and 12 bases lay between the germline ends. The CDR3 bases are TGTGCCAGCAGCTCTACGGAGGTCGATGAGCAGTTCTTC. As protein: CASSSTEVDEQFF.